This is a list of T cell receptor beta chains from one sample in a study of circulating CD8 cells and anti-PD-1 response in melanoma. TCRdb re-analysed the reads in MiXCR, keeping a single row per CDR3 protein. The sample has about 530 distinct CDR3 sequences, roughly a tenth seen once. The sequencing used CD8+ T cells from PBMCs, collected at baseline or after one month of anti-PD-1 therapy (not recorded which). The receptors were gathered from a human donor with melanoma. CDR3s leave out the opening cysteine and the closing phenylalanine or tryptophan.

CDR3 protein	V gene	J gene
ASSEVAGALYEQY	TRBV2	TRBJ2-7
ASSIALARGANVLT	TRBV19	TRBJ2-6
ASSRLGAGPGEQY	TRBV2	TRBJ2-7
ASSAGASNQPQH	TRBV6-4	TRBJ1-5
ASSIAGQSPIEQY	TRBV19	TRBJ2-7
ASSPSGANVLT	TRBV19	TRBJ2-6
ASSSDIYEQY	TRBV12-3/TRBV12-4	TRBJ2-7
SAGGPITDTQY	TRBV20-1	TRBJ2-3
ASSFPTGELF	TRBV19	TRBJ2-2
SVFGGSIMEQF	TRBV29-1	TRBJ2-1
ASRGLAGGRTGELF	TRBV2	TRBJ2-2
ASSLAGDSLS	TRBV5-4	TRBJ2-7
ASGQVGGGYTEAF	TRBV14	TRBJ1-1
ASSPTGVELF	TRBV7-3	TRBJ2-2
SAMDGDTQY	TRBV20-1	TRBJ2-3
ASTESLSYEQY	TRBV28	TRBJ2-7
ASSSPREEASGGQETQY	TRBV9	TRBJ2-5
ASTEGTRVTEQF	TRBV7-6	TRBJ2-1
ASRPGGDTEAF	TRBV19	TRBJ1-1
ASSTQEGQETQY	TRBV12-3/TRBV12-4	TRBJ2-5
ASATSGGVFNEQF	TRBV19	TRBJ2-1
ASSELGQAFGAF	TRBV25-1	TRBJ1-1
ASSDQGDGYT	TRBV25-1	TRBJ1-2
AISWTSGGPSYEQY	TRBV10-3	TRBJ2-7
ASSQVNAGAQF	TRBV4-2	TRBJ2-1
ASSIYARTSINTGELF	TRBV19	TRBJ2-2
ASSQEWGPGTDTQY	TRBV14	TRBJ2-3
ASSIVESSYNEQF	TRBV19	TRBJ2-1
ASSLSGTDEQY	TRBV6-5	TRBJ2-7
ASSPYSLHTNTGELF	TRBV18	TRBJ2-2
ASREAMSTDTQY	TRBV19	TRBJ2-3
ASSPYRVDPLPS	TRBV9	TRBJ1-2
ASSSDLAESYEQY	TRBV6-2/TRBV6-3	TRBJ2-7
ASSQGRGWYNEQF	TRBV28	TRBJ2-1
AWSVSGHTEAF	TRBV30	TRBJ1-1
ASGAAGGSNNEQY	TRBV19	TRBJ2-7
ATSRDLTGPETQY	TRBV15	TRBJ2-5
GVEDWGQGDNEQF	TRBV29-1	TRBJ2-1
SARVPSGRGGAYEQY	TRBV20-1	TRBJ2-7
ASTTQERDYNEQF	TRBV5-6	TRBJ2-1
ASLLFWGGSGANVLT	TRBV27	TRBJ2-6
SARSSLTGLLSYEQY	TRBV20-1	TRBJ2-7
ASSQLAGTGSSGANVLT	TRBV4-3	TRBJ2-6
SSLGGSGTGANVLT	TRBV29-1	TRBJ2-6
ASSIVFGTGAGMNTEAF	TRBV19	TRBJ1-1
ASRMWTGGTGELF	TRBV7-8	TRBJ2-2
SARDYKGSSYNEQF	TRBV20-1	TRBJ2-1
SVEEEGSSYEQY	TRBV29-1	TRBJ2-7
ASSIGTNYNEQF	TRBV19	TRBJ2-1
SVGQGNYGYT	TRBV29-1	TRBJ1-2